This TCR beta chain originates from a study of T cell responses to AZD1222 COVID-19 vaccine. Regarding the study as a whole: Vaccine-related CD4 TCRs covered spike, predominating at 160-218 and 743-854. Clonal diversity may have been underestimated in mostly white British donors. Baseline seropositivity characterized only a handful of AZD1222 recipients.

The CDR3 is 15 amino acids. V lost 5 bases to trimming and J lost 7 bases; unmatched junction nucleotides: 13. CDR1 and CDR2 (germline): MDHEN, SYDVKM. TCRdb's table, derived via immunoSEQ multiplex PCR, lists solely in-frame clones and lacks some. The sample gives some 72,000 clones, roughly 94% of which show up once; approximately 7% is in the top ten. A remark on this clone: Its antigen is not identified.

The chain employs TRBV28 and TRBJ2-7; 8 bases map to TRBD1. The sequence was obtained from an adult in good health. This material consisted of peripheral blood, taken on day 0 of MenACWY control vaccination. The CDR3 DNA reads TGTGCCAGCAGTAACACCCTAAACAGGGGGAATGAGCAGTACTTC. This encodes CASSNTLNRGNEQYF.